This entry lists 20 T cell receptor beta chains sequenced from one sample in a study of T cells after yellow fever vaccination. MiXCR, applied by TCRdb to the 5' RACE reads, yields one record per CDR3 protein. The repertoire holds more than 300,000 distinct CDR3 sequences, with roughly 10% as singletons. This specimen was CD4+ T cells sorted from PBMCs, taken 45 days after the yellow fever booster vaccination. The receptors come from a young man who received the YFV17D yellow fever vaccine.

This clonotype was detected many times. This sequence joins TRBV5-1 and TRBJ1-1, with no clear D. Germline values: CDR1 SGHRS, CDR2 YFSETQ. The CDR3 has 13 amino acids. V lost 4 bases to trimming and J lost 2 bases, with 9 bases between them. Here the CDR3 reads CASSTQTNTEAFF. The DNA of the CDR3 is TGCGCCAGCAGCACACAGACCAACACTGAAGCTTTCTTT.

The rearrangement uses TRBV5-8 and TRBJ1-2, with D uncertain. V shed 1 base and J shed 1 base, with 5 bases lying between them. This CDR3 has 13 amino acids. CDR1 SGHTS and CDR2 YDEGEE come from the germline V gene. CDR3 nucleotide sequence: TGTGCCAGCAGCTTGTTAGTTAACTATGGCTACACCTTC. Translating it yields CASSLLVNYGYTF.

The table lists this clonotype with many counts. The chain has TRBV5-1 and TRBJ2-3, with 11 bases lining up with TRBD1. The CDR3 contains 16 residues. In germline, CDR1 is SGHRS, CDR2 YFSETQ. J was trimmed by 3 bases and V by 0 bases; bases with no gene match: 3. This CDR3 reads CASSLAGTGGTDTQYF. The CDR3 DNA reads as TGCGCCAGCAGCTTGGCCGGGACAGGGGGTACAGATACGCAGTATTTT. Combining the CDR3 with reference TRBV5-1 and TRBJ2-3 gives the whole variable domain KAGVTQTPRYLIKTRGQQVTLSCSPISGHRSVSWYQQTPGQGLQFLFEYFSETQRNKGNFPGRFSGRQFSNSRSEMNVSTLELGDSALYLCASSLAGTGGTDTQYFGPGTRLTVL.

The gene calls are TRBV2 and TRBJ2-2; no reliable D call. Trimming shortened V by 4 bases and J by 4 bases, and 4 bases separated the two germline ends. This CDR3 has 12 residues. Germline CDR1 reads SNHLY; CDR2 reads FYNNEI. The CDR3 region is CASSVFTGELFF. The CDR3 DNA sequence: TGTGCCAGCAGTGTCTTCACCGGGGAGCTGTTTTTT.

The chain links TRBV9 to TRBJ1-2; no definite D call. This CDR3 is 15 amino acids long. Germline V lookup: CDR1 SGDLS, CDR2 YYNGEE. Trimming removed 4 bases at V and 2 bases at J, with 15 bases between. The CDR3 loop reads CASSPQVTVNYGYTF. In nucleotides, the CDR3 is TGTGCCAGCAGCCCACAAGTTACAGTGAACTATGGCTACACCTTC.

This rearrangement joins TRBV24-1 to TRBJ2-1; 11 positions agree with TRBD2. Germline V gene sequence: CDR1 KGHDR, CDR2 SFDVKD. Losses at the gene ends were 4 bases for V and 4 bases for J; bases not matched to a gene: 5. The CDR3 contains 16 residues. The CDR3 loop is CATSEPGTSGYNEQFF. DNA for the CDR3: TGTGCCACCAGTGAGCCCGGGACTAGCGGTTACAATGAGCAGTTCTTC.

This clonotype was seen a handful of times. The rearrangement links TRBV6-1 to TRBJ2-3, with D perhaps matching TRBD1 or TRBD2 (5 bases each). Looked up from germline, CDR1 is MNHNS and CDR2 is SASEGT. Trimming shortened V by 4 bases and J by 6 bases, and 14 bases separated the two germline ends. The length of the CDR3 is 14 residues. The CDR3 nucleotides are TGTGCCAGCAGTGTGCAGGGAACGGGGGATACGCAGTATTTT. Protein: CASSVQGTGDTQYF.

This clonotype came up a few times. The V and J genes are TRBV30 and TRBJ2-1; D unresolved. V was cut by 2 bases and J by 8 bases, with 7 bases left in between. The CDR3 has 11 amino acids. The germline CDR1 and CDR2 sequences are GTSNPN and SVGIG (reference sequence). The CDR3 nucleotides read TGTGCCTGGAGTTCCCCCTATGAGCAGTTCTTC. It codes for CAWSSPYEQFF.

The gene calls are TRBV5-1 and TRBJ1-3; no reliable D call. Germline V CDR1 and CDR2: SGHRS, YFSETQ. The V end lost 1 base, the J end lost 4 bases, and 9 bases lay between the germline ends. The CDR3 sequence is 14 residues long. The CDR3 sequence: CASSLTAGGNTIYF. CDR3 in DNA: TGCGCCAGCAGCTTGACCGCGGGGGGAAACACCATATATTTT.

This clonotype has a handful of counts. The chain is built from TRBV19 and TRBJ1-2; 7 bases align to TRBD1. Germline CDR1 reads LNHDA; CDR2 reads SQIVND (reference sequence). V trimming: 5 bases; J trimming: 4 bases; junction bases outside the gene matches: 10. The CDR3 is 15 amino acids. In nucleotides, the CDR3 is TGTGCCAGTAGTCCCACGCTGACAGGGAGCTATGGCTACACCTTC. Translation gives CASSPTLTGSYGYTF.

A few counts support this clonotype. The rearrangement links TRBV18 to TRBJ2-2, with D maybe TRBD1 (6 bases). Germline CDR1 is KGHSH and CDR2 is LQKENI. The V end was cut by 5 bases, the J end by 0 bases, with 13 bases between. The CDR3 length is 16 residues. CDR3 coding DNA: TGTGCCAGCTCATCGACAGGTGGATCGAACACCGGGGAGCTGTTTTTT. This gives the protein CASSSTGGSNTGELFF.

Only a few counts were recorded for this clonotype. The chain joins TRBV20-1 to TRBJ2-5; TRBD2 might be the D (6 bases). There are 18 residues in the CDR3. Trimming took 0 bases from V and 4 from J, leaving 24 bases between them. Germline V lookup: CDR1 DFQATT, CDR2 SNEGSKA (reference sequence). The CDR3 spells CSARDLTGMGGPLETQYF. Written as DNA, the CDR3 is TGCAGTGCTAGAGATCTTACCGGGATGGGGGGTCCCTTAGAGACCCAGTACTTC.

In this sample, this clonotype turned up a few times. CDR3: CASSNTGTAIGELFF. The CDR3 bases are TGTGCCAGCAGCAATACCGGGACAGCGATCGGGGAGCTGTTTTTT. The rearrangement uses TRBV11-2 and TRBJ2-2; 7 nucleotides agree with TRBD1. V shed 5 bases and J 7 bases; nucleotides not matched to a gene: 10. The CDR3 loop spans 15 amino acids. In germline, CDR1 is SGHAT, CDR2 FQNNGV.

The genes are TRBV6-5 and TRBJ2-2, with D possibly TRBD1 on 5 matching bases. The V gene's germline CDR1 is MNHEY and CDR2 SVGAGI. CDR3 length: 15 residues. The V and J ends lost 7 bases and 4 bases respectively, with 16 bases between them. The CDR3: CASIDQGKSTGELFF. CDR3 in DNA: TGTGCCAGCATCGATCAGGGAAAAAGCACCGGGGAGCTGTTTTTT.

The chain couples TRBV15 to TRBJ2-5; D unclear. Trimming removed 3 bases at V and 0 bases at J, with 2 bases between. The CDR3 consists of 12 residues. CDR1 LNHNV and CDR2 YYDKDF come from the germline V gene (reference sequence). CDR3: CATSRYQETQYF. The DNA for the CDR3 is TGTGCCACCAGCAGGTACCAAGAGACCCAGTACTTC.

The chain is built from TRBV10-3 and TRBJ2-7, with 8 positions matching TRBD2. Germline CDR1 and CDR2: ENHRY and SYGVKD. This CDR3 is built from 13 residues. J gave up 7 bases and V 11 bases, and 13 bases lay outside the gene matches. The CDR3 coding sequence is TGTGCCTCCAGACGTTGGGAGCGGGGGGAGCAGTACTTC. It is translated as CASRRWERGEQYF.

The chain uses TRBV5-1 and TRBJ2-3; tentatively, D is TRBD1 or TRBD2 (5 bases each). The V end was cut by 4 bases, the J end by 2 bases, with 11 bases between. CDR3 length: 14 amino acids. The germline CDR1 and CDR2 sequences are SGHRS and YFSETQ. The CDR3 coding sequence is TGCGCCAGCAGCCGAGGGACGTACACAGATACGCAGTATTTT. Translation: CASSRGTYTDTQYF.

This chain links TRBV7-2 with TRBJ2-2, with D hard to call. Germline CDR1 and CDR2: SGHTA and FQGNSA. Trimming stripped 2 bases from V and 2 bases from J, with 9 bases between. The CDR3 is 15 residues long. The CDR3 region has the DNA TGTGCCAGCAGCTTAAGGGCTACCAACACCGGGGAGCTGTTTTTT. The encoded protein is CASSLRATNTGELFF.

This clonotype was seen repeatedly, ten times or more. This chain connects TRBV5-1 to TRBJ1-2; 8 bases are shared with TRBD1. Trimming at V came to 3 bases and at J to 5 bases, leaving 6 bases not matched to a gene. The CDR3 is 14 residues long. Germline CDR1 reads SGHRS; CDR2 reads YFSETQ. The CDR3 protein is CASSSDRGRYGYTF. The CDR3, as DNA: TGCGCCAGCAGCTCTGACAGGGGACGGTATGGCTACACCTTC.

The rearrangement links TRBV6-1 to TRBJ1-1; no reliable D call. Germline values: CDR1 MNHNS, CDR2 SASEGT. The CDR3 extends over 14 amino acids. V lost 4 bases and J 6 bases, leaving 15 bases between the germline ends. The CDR3 bases are TGTGCCAGCAGTGCCCTAGGTCGGGGTGCTGAAGCTTTCTTT. It encodes CASSALGRGAEAFF.